The 24 T cell receptor beta chains below come from one sample, sequenced in a study of Graves' ophthalmopathy and Graves' hyperthyroidism. Beta-chain TCR CDR3 regions were amplified from RNA transcripts. First-round RT-PCR employed HTBI primers, with a second-round multiplex PCR after it. TCRdb used MiXCR to reprocess the multiplex PCR reads, holding one entry per CDR3 protein. The sample has hundreds of thousands of distinct CDR3 sequences, over 20% seen once. Sequenced sample: peripheral blood. Every receptor here comes from a woman aged 18-29 years with stable Graves' hyperthyroidism.

The chain employs TRBV7-2 and TRBJ2-7; TRBD2 is a possible D gene (5 bases). The V end was cut by 0 bases, the J end by 3 bases, with 9 bases between. CDR1 SGHTA and CDR2 FQGNSA come from the germline V gene. The CDR3 consists of 14 residues. CDR3 sequence: CASSLAPGLYEQYF. Written as DNA, the CDR3 is TGTGCCAGCAGCTTAGCACCCGGACTCTACGAGCAGTACTTC.

The V call is TRBV28, the J call TRBJ1-5; D is uncertain. In germline, CDR1 is MDHEN, CDR2 SYDVKM. This CDR3 is built from 16 residues. V was trimmed by 2 bases and J by 5 bases, leaving 16 bases between them. CDR3 region: CASSLMPLTAYQPQHF. The CDR3 nucleotides are TGTGCCAGCAGTTTAATGCCCCTGACTGCCTATCAGCCCCAGCATTTT.

In its sample, this clonotype was seen many times. V gene TRBV28 combines with J gene TRBJ1-2, with no clear D. Germline CDR1 reads MDHEN; CDR2 reads SYDVKM. The V and J ends lost 1 base and 5 bases respectively, with 11 bases between them. CDR3 size: 14 residues. CDR3 DNA sequence: TGTGCCAGCAGTTTATCGTCGGGGATTTATGGCTACACCTTC. Amino acid sequence: CASSLSSGIYGYTF.

This clonotype was counted ten times or more. The V call is TRBV19, the J call TRBJ2-2; possible D gene TRBD1, 7 bases. CDR3 length: 15 residues. V lost 3 bases to trimming and J lost 4 bases, with 12 bases between them. Germline V gene lookup returns CDR1 LNHDA and CDR2 SQIVND (reference sequence). This CDR3 is CASSIGRGATGELFF. The CDR3 DNA sequence: TGTGCCAGTAGTATCGGCAGGGGGGCCACCGGGGAGCTGTTTTTT.

At least ten counts were recorded for this clonotype. Here the CDR3 DNA reads TGTGCCAGCAGCTCTACCGACCACTACACTGAAGCTTTCTTT. Protein: CASSSTDHYTEAFF. The chain carries TRBV13 and TRBJ1-1, with D uncertain. V was cut by 4 bases and J by 3 bases, with 12 bases left in between. Germline CDR1 reads PRHDT; CDR2 reads FYEKMQ (reference sequence). The CDR3 is 14 residues long.

The chain links TRBV18 to TRBJ2-2; D may be TRBD1 (6 bases). Deletions cut 0 bases from V and 1 base from J, with 9 bases between. CDR1 and CDR2 (germline): KGHSH, LQKENI. CDR3 size: 16 residues. CDR3 DNA: TGTGCCAGCTCACCACCGGGACAAAGGAACACCGGGGAGCTGTTTTTT. This gives the protein CASSPPGQRNTGELFF.

This clonotype has ten or more counts. This chain links TRBV6-1 with TRBJ2-2; weak D call: TRBD2 (5 bases). Germline CDR1 is MNHNS and CDR2 is SASEGT. Trimming removed 7 bases at V and 2 bases at J, with 17 bases between. CDR3 length: 16 residues. CDR3 amino acids: CASTLSGSRNTGELFF. The CDR3 DNA is TGTGCCAGCACCTTAAGTGGGAGCCGTAACACCGGGGAGCTGTTTTTT.

This chain uses TRBV30 with TRBJ1-2, with D possibly TRBD1 on 6 matching bases. Germline lookup yields CDR1 GTSNPN and CDR2 SVGIG (reference sequence). V gave up 5 bases and J gave up 6 bases, with 13 bases separating them. The CDR3 covers 12 residues. CDR3 region: CAWAGDSDGYTF. The DNA of the CDR3 is TGTGCCTGGGCAGGGGATTCGGATGGCTACACCTTC.

This clonotype was counted at least ten times. This chain connects TRBV12-3 or TRBV12-4 to TRBJ2-4; no clear D gene. This CDR3 comprises 13 residues. Trimming took off 3 bases at V and 14 bases at J, with 17 bases between the two ends. The CDR3 region has the DNA TGTGCCAGCAGTTTTGGGGAACTAAGTCTTAAGTACTTC. Translating gives CASSFGELSLKYF.

This clonotype came up a few times. A much bigger clone sits one base away, suggesting this may be a read error. The CDR3 does not end in the conserved phenylalanine or tryptophan, so this is likely a read error. The chain carries TRBV7-2 and TRBJ1-1; D is perhaps TRBD1 (5 bases). CDR1 and CDR2 (germline): SGHTA, FQGNSA. This CDR3 is 13 amino acids long. The V end lost 5 bases, the J end lost 2 bases, and 9 bases lay between the germline ends. Written as DNA, the CDR3 is TGTGCCAGCAGCATGGGGGGTAACACTGAAGCTTTCTAT. This encodes CASSMGGNTEAFY.

The gene calls are TRBV5-5 and TRBJ1-1, with TRBD1 matching 7 bases. Germline V gene data show CDR1 as SGHKS and CDR2 as YYEKEE (reference sequence). This CDR3 has 15 amino acids. V dropped 0 bases and J dropped 2; count of bases not matched to a gene: 4. The CDR3 here is CASSLARTGNTEAFF. As DNA, the CDR3 is TGTGCCAGCAGCTTGGCCCGGACAGGAAACACTGAAGCTTTCTTT.

The chain couples TRBV12-3 or TRBV12-4 to TRBJ2-7; D is unclear. This CDR3 region has 18 residues. V lost 1 base to trimming and J lost 0 bases, with 19 bases between them. The CDR3 DNA follows: TGTGCCAGCAGTTTAGTCGTCAGAGGTATGATGAGCTCCTACGAGCAGTACTTC. Translated: CASSLVVRGMMSSYEQYF.

The sample holds many counts of this clonotype. The chain combines TRBV14 with TRBJ2-5; D call uncertain. Trimming removed 1 base from V and 4 bases from J, with 7 bases in between. CDR1 and CDR2 (germline): SGHDN, FVKESK. CDR3 length: 13 amino acids. CDR3 protein: CASSQGPRETQYF. The CDR3 DNA follows: TGTGCCAGCAGCCAAGGTCCCCGAGAGACCCAGTACTTC.

This clonotype was counted many times. The rearrangement joins TRBV7-2 to TRBJ2-5, with TRBD2 identical over 16 bases. Germline V gives CDR1 SGHTA, CDR2 FQGNSA. The CDR3 is 17 amino acids. V trimming: 5 bases; J trimming: 2 bases; junction bases outside the gene matches: 5. Here the CDR3 reads CASSRGLAGGPQETQYF. As DNA, the CDR3 is TGTGCCAGCAGCCGGGGACTAGCGGGAGGGCCTCAAGAGACCCAGTACTTC. Full variable domain (remainder filled in from reference TRBV7-2 and TRBJ2-5): GAGVSQSPSNKVTEKGKDVELRCDPISGHTALYWYRQSLGQGLEFLIYFQGNSAPDKSGLPSDRFSAERTGGSVSTLTIQRTQQEDSAVYLCASSRGLAGGPQETQYFGPGTRLLVL.

This clonotype was detected many times. The rearrangement joins TRBV10-3 to TRBJ2-5; no clear D. The V end lost 10 bases, the J end lost 2 bases, and 11 bases lay between the germline ends. This CDR3 spans 12 amino acids. Looked up from germline, CDR1 is ENHRY and CDR2 is SYGVKD. CDR3 in amino acids: CASSDIQETQYF. DNA of the CDR3: TGTGCCAGCTCGGATATACAAGAGACCCAGTACTTC.

This clonotype was seen repeatedly, ten times or more. This chain links TRBV19 with TRBJ2-7; 8 positions agree with TRBD2. The length of the CDR3 is 13 residues. Unmatched junction bases numbered 5, after V lost 4 bases and J lost 6 bases. Germline V gene sequence: CDR1 LNHDA, CDR2 SQIVND (reference sequence). CDR3 in DNA: TGTGCCAGTAGTACCCTCGGGGGGGTCGAGCAGTACTTC. This sequence encodes CASSTLGGVEQYF.

This clonotype was recorded many times. The genes are TRBV6-1 and TRBJ2-7, with D unclear. V was clipped by 2 bases and J by 0 bases, with 8 bases between them. The CDR3 covers 14 residues. CDR1 is MNHNS and CDR2 is SASEGT in the germline V gene. The DNA of the CDR3 is TGTGCCAGCAGTGAATCCCCAGACTCCTACGAGCAGTACTTC. This gives the protein CASSESPDSYEQYF.

This clonotype was seen many times. This sequence joins TRBV5-1 and TRBJ1-1, with D perhaps TRBD1 (6 bases). The CDR3 covers 15 residues. Germline V gene data show CDR1 as SGHRS and CDR2 as YFSETQ. V shed 3 bases and J shed 2 bases, with 14 bases lying between them. CDR3 sequence: CASSYLTGINTEAFF. As DNA, the CDR3 is TGCGCCAGCAGCTACCTCACAGGGATTAACACTGAAGCTTTCTTT.

This clonotype was counted only a few times. This chain uses TRBV6-5 with TRBJ2-5, with D possibly being TRBD1 (6 bases). CDR1 is MNHEY and CDR2 is SVGAGI in the germline V gene. CDR3 size: 16 residues. Trimming pared 4 bases from V and 2 bases from J, leaving 17 bases between. CDR3 residues: CASSSIGLGAQETQYF. In nucleotides, the CDR3 is TGTGCCAGCAGTTCCATTGGTCTGGGGGCGCAAGAGACCCAGTACTTC.

This clonotype was counted many times. This chain links TRBV20-1 with TRBJ2-7; D gene unclear. V was trimmed by 2 bases and J by 6 bases, leaving 14 bases between them. Germline CDR1 reads DFQATT; CDR2 reads SNEGSKA (reference sequence). CDR3 length: 13 amino acids. The CDR3 nucleotides read TGCAGTGCTAGAATAATAGGAGTGCTCGAGCAGTACTTC. Translating gives CSARIIGVLEQYF.

This clonotype was counted ten times or more. The rearrangement links TRBV6-1 to TRBJ1-2; possibly TRBD1 for D (6 bases). From germline, CDR1 is MNHNS and CDR2 SASEGT. V gave up 6 bases and J gave up 4 bases, with 12 bases separating them. CDR3 length: 13 amino acids. As DNA, the CDR3 is TGTGCCAGCAGCCGGGGACATAGCTATGGCTACACCTTC. Amino acids: CASSRGHSYGYTF.

This clonotype appeared many times. Here the CDR3 reads CASSPRGTGANVLTF. The CDR3, as DNA: TGTGCCAGCAGCCCACGGGGGACTGGGGCCAACGTCCTGACTTTC. This chain connects TRBV6-2 or TRBV6-3 to TRBJ2-6, with D maybe TRBD2 (6 bases). V was pared by 6 bases and J by 2 bases, with 11 bases between. Germline CDR1 MNHEY, CDR2 SVGEGT. The CDR3 has 15 residues.

The chain combines TRBV12-3 or TRBV12-4 with TRBJ1-1; D uncertain. Trimming left V 8 bases short and J 1 base short, with 17 bases between. The CDR3 extends over 15 amino acids. The CDR3 here is CASLYSGLENTEAFF. The CDR3, as DNA: TGTGCCAGCCTGTATTCAGGACTGGAGAACACTGAAGCTTTCTTT.

This clonotype was observed at least ten times. J is TRBJ2-5 and V is TRBV11-2, with 7 bases aligning to TRBD2. Trimming took 3 bases from V and 3 from J; bases not matched to a gene: 4. The CDR3 runs 14 residues. Germline V lookup: CDR1 SGHAT, CDR2 FQNNGV. CDR3 sequence reads: CASSLDLAEETQYF. The CDR3 DNA reads TGTGCCAGCAGCTTGGACCTAGCGGAAGAGACCCAGTACTTC.